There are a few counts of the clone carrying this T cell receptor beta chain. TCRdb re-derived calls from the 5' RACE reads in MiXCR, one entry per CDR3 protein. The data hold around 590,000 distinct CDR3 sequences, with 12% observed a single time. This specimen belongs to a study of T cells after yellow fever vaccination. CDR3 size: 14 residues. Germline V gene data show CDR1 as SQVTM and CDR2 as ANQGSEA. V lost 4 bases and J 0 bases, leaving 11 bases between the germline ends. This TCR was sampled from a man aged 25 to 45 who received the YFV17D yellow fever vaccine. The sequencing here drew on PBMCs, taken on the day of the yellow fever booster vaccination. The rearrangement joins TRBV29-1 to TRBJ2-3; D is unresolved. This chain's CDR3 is CSVVASNSTDTQYF. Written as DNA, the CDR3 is TGCAGCGTTGTCGCCTCAAACAGCACAGATACGCAGTATTTT.